Listed below are T cell receptor beta chains from one sample, sequenced in a study of OX40 agonist ivuxolimab in advanced cancers. Data came from immunoSEQ multiplex PCR; TCRdb stores just in-frame clones and leaves some out. Among approximately 45,000 clones listed, 90% to 95% were seen once. The material was CD4+ or CD8+ T cells sorted from blood, obtained in a trial of the OX40 agonist ivuxolimab. These receptors were obtained from an adult with an advanced solid tumor such as melanoma, head and neck, liver or kidney cancer. Each CDR3 is given with its conserved first and last residue. D genes are given only for firm matches. The size of a clone is reported for some rows only, either as once, few or many, or as a class for expanded clones.

d_call: TRBD1
cdr3_length: 14
clone_size: .
v_call: TRBV11-2
j_call: TRBJ1-5
cdr3_aa: CASSWGTDNQPQHF
cdr3_nt: TGTGCCAGCAGCTGGGGGACAGACAATCAGCCCCAGCATTTT

d_call: .
cdr3_length: 12
clone_size: .
v_call: TRBV27
j_call: TRBJ1-2
cdr3_aa: CASRVPGHGYTF
cdr3_nt: TGTGCCAGCAGGGTCCCGGGTCACGGCTACACCTTC

d_call: .
cdr3_length: 15
clone_size: .
v_call: TRBV5-6
j_call: TRBJ2-5
cdr3_aa: CASSWTTATRGTQYF
cdr3_nt: TGTGCCAGCAGCTGGACCACGGCCACTCGGGGGACCCAGTACTTC

d_call: .
cdr3_length: 12
clone_size: .
v_call: TRBV5-6
j_call: TRBJ1-5
cdr3_aa: CASSLEGQPQHF
cdr3_nt: TGTGCCAGCAGCTTGGAAGGTCAGCCCCAGCATTTT

d_call: .
cdr3_length: 13
clone_size: .
v_call: TRBV14
j_call: TRBJ2-5
cdr3_aa: CASRRRIQETQYF
cdr3_nt: TGTGCCAGCAGAAGAAGGATCCAAGAGACCCAGTACTTC

d_call: TRBD2
cdr3_length: 19
clone_size: .
v_call: TRBV5-1
j_call: TRBJ2-2
cdr3_aa: CASSWNPRTSGTSTGELFF
cdr3_nt: TGCGCCAGCAGCTGGAACCCCAGGACTAGCGGGACTAGCACCGGGGAGCTGTTTTTT

d_call: .
cdr3_length: 18
clone_size: .
v_call: TRBV7-9
j_call: TRBJ2-6
cdr3_aa: CASSSGTAGRFGANVLTF
cdr3_nt: TGTGCCAGCAGCTCGGGGACCGCCGGCCGCTTTGGGGCCAACGTCCTGACTTTC

d_call: TRBD1
cdr3_length: 14
clone_size: .
v_call: TRBV7-3
j_call: TRBJ2-7
cdr3_aa: CASSPQGATYEQYF
cdr3_nt: TGTGCCAGCAGCCCACAGGGGGCTACCTACGAGCAGTACTTC

d_call: TRBD1
cdr3_length: 14
clone_size: .
v_call: TRBV7-9
j_call: TRBJ1-3
cdr3_aa: CASSWTGDGNTIYF
cdr3_nt: TGTGCCAGCAGCTGGACAGGGGATGGAAACACCATATATTTT

d_call: TRBD1
cdr3_length: 16
clone_size: once
v_call: TRBV10-3
j_call: TRBJ1-1
cdr3_aa: CAISESGQVWNTEAFF
cdr3_nt: TGTGCCATCAGTGAGTCGGGACAGGTTTGGAACACTGAAGCTTTCTTT

d_call: .
cdr3_length: 8
clone_size: .
v_call: TRBV20-1
j_call: TRBJ1-1
cdr3_aa: CSATEAFF
cdr3_nt: TGCAGTGCAACTGAAGCTTTCTTT

d_call: TRBD1
cdr3_length: 14
clone_size: .
v_call: TRBV5-1
j_call: TRBJ1-1
cdr3_aa: CASSFGQGGTEAFF
cdr3_nt: TGCGCCAGCAGCTTCGGACAGGGAGGAACTGAAGCTTTCTTT